The present T cell receptor (beta chain) was sequenced within a study of radiotherapy plus CTLA-4 blockade in lung cancer. At the level of the study: Disease control was present in more than 30% of patients, and objective responses in around 20%.

Sequenced by immunoSEQ multiplex PCR; TCRdb stores in-frame clones only, minus some. Of about 13,000 clones listed, approximately 89% are singletons. General study findings and limits: The study found tumor-derived TCR clones expanded in blood after radiotherapy plus ipilimumab. Per reports, early blood T cell clone dynamics, plus interferon-beta, forecast response most strongly.

The CDR3 has 11 amino acids. Germline CDR1 is MNHEY and CDR2 is SVGAGI. Ipilimumab-mediated CTLA-4 blockade plus focal radiation was given to patients having chemo-refractory metastatic non-small-cell lung cancer. Details on this clone: Its target is not known. One end of the junction fails to match germline, which may point to a read error.

The TCR sequence derives from a human donor with non-small cell lung cancer that progressed on radiotherapy plus ipilimumab. Some clones in this sample may be carry-over from other donors' samples. This chain connects TRBV6-5 to TRBJ1-1, with D unclear. This specimen was peripheral blood, taken from a patient treated with radiotherapy plus ipilimumab. The CDR3 DNA is TGTGCCAGCACTTACGGCCTGGAAGCTTTCTTT. Protein sequence: CASTYGLEAFF.